The TCR beta chain described here comes from a study of tumor and adjacent non-tumor tissue in lung cancer. Study in general: Histology: about a dozen adenocarcinoma, a couple of squamous cell carcinoma, 1 small cell lung cancer.

This sample's RNA came from whole unsorted tissue. The library came from three nested PCR rounds adapted from ARM-PCR protocols. One entry per CDR3 protein results from TCRdb running MiXCR on the multiplex PCR reads. Found here are 65,000 to 95,000 distinct CDR3 sequences, approximately 79% of them singletons; the top ten hold 13%. This CDR3 has 15 amino acids. Trimming shortened V by 7 bases and J by 6 bases, and 23 bases separated the two germline ends. CDR1 and CDR2 from the germline V gene are DFQATT and SNEGSKA (reference sequence). The chain uses TRBV20-1 and TRBJ2-3, with D uncertain. The clonotype originates from a woman aged 50 to 60 with non-small cell lung cancer. The sequencing input was lung tumor tissue. The chain's CDR3 is CSVRLHGKGSDTQYF. The CDR3, as DNA: TGCAGTGTACGCCTCCATGGCAAGGGTTCGGATACGCAGTATTTT.